A selection of T cell receptor beta chains follows, all from one sample in a study of shared clonotypes between healthy human individuals. Produced via immunoSEQ multiplex PCR; TCRdb's table is partial and in-frame only. This sample has hundreds of thousands of clones, with approximately 96% found just once. Input material: naive CD8+ T cells sorted from blood. Source of these receptors: a woman aged 30 to 39 in good health. Each CDR3 is given with its conserved first and last residue. A D gene is named only where the DNA matches it firmly. Expanded clones get a size class; other rows say once, few or many, or leave the size out.

size: NA; D: NA; J: TRBJ2-6; V: TRBV7-9; DNA: TGTGCCAGCAGCCCTCCCGACAGACCGTACTCTGGGGCCAACGTCCTGACTTTC; CDR3: CASSPPDRPYSGANVLTF
size: NA; D: NA; J: TRBJ1-1; V: TRBV5-1; DNA: TGCGCCAGCAGTGATGAATGGGGGGACACTGAAGCTTTCTTT; CDR3: CASSDEWGDTEAFF
size: NA; D: TRBD1; J: TRBJ1-1; V: TRBV4-1; DNA: TGCGCCAGCAGCCAAGAGCCCCCGACAGGGGCGAACACTGAAGCTTTCTTT; CDR3: CASSQEPPTGANTEAFF
size: NA; D: TRBD2; J: TRBJ2-7; V: TRBV10-1; DNA: TGCGCCAGCAGTGAGATCCCGGGACTAGCGGGAGGGAACGAGCAGTACTTC; CDR3: CASSEIPGLAGGNEQYF
size: NA; D: NA; J: TRBJ1-1; V: TRBV28; DNA: TGTGCCAGCAGTTTGAACCCTGGGGGGCCTGAAGCTTTCTTT; CDR3: CASSLNPGGPEAFF
size: NA; D: NA; J: TRBJ1-5; V: TRBV4-1; DNA: TGCGCCAGCAGCCCTCGGGGGGGGAGCAATCAGCCCCAGCATTTT; CDR3: CASSPRGGSNQPQHF
size: NA; D: NA; J: TRBJ1-5; V: TRBV6-5; DNA: TGTGCCAGCAGTACGTACAGCAATCAGCCCCAGCATTTT; CDR3: CASSTYSNQPQHF
size: once; D: TRBD1; J: TRBJ1-1; V: TRBV5-6; DNA: TGTGCCAGCAGCCCGGGACAGGGAGAGTCATTGACTGAAGCTTTCTTT; CDR3: CASSPGQGESLTEAFF
size: NA; D: TRBD1; J: TRBJ2-6; V: TRBV19; DNA: TGTGCCAGTAGTCCGAATCGACAGGGGACTGGGGCCAACGTCCTGACTTTC; CDR3: CASSPNRQGTGANVLTF
size: NA; D: TRBD2; J: TRBJ2-2; V: TRBV4-1; DNA: TGCGCCAGCAGCCAGGGACTAGCGGGAGGGCCTTACCTCCCTTATCCCGGGGAGCTGTTTTTT; CDR3: CASSQGLAGGPYLPYPGELFF
size: NA; D: NA; J: TRBJ2-5; V: TRBV11-1; DNA: TGTGCCAGCAGTGCGACCGAGGAGACCCAGTACTTC; CDR3: CASSATEETQYF
size: NA; D: NA; J: TRBJ2-7; V: TRBV5-8; DNA: TGTGCCAGCAGCTTGGACGGCACCAACTACGAGCAGTACTTC; CDR3: CASSLDGTNYEQYF
size: NA; D: NA; J: TRBJ2-5; V: TRBV5-4; DNA: TGTGCCAGCAGCTTGGAAACTGCAGAGACCCAGTACTTC; CDR3: CASSLETAETQYF